This T cell receptor beta chain appears in the sequencing data of a study of blood T cell repertoires in COVID-19. Overall study context: Donors in the United States, Italy and Spain gave samples during acute or convalescent COVID-19. The cDNA or gDNA used as material had been derived from T cells, B-cell-depleted T cells, or PBMCs.

Germline trimming cut 5 bases from V and 2 bases from J; bases unmatched to any gene: 9. The germline CDR1 and CDR2 sequences are SGHTA and FQGNSA. The length of the CDR3 is 16 residues. Study processing details: Researchers report that nucleated cell counts were estimated from reference gene primer amplification. Using immunoSEQ multiplex PCR, the repertoire was profiled, and TCRdb retains in-frame clones only, with some absent. The DNA gave D and trimming, while V, J and clone size come from that table. The sample has roughly 100,000 clones, approximately 89% seen once. This chain connects TRBV7-2 to TRBJ2-5, with TRBD2 matching over 9 bases. Sequencing input: peripheral blood. This clonotype was obtained from a woman aged 80 or over with active COVID-19. In DNA, the CDR3 is TGTGCCAGCAGCCGTAGCGGGAGTAATGGACAAGAGACCCAGTACTTC. This gives the protein CASSRSGSNGQETQYF.